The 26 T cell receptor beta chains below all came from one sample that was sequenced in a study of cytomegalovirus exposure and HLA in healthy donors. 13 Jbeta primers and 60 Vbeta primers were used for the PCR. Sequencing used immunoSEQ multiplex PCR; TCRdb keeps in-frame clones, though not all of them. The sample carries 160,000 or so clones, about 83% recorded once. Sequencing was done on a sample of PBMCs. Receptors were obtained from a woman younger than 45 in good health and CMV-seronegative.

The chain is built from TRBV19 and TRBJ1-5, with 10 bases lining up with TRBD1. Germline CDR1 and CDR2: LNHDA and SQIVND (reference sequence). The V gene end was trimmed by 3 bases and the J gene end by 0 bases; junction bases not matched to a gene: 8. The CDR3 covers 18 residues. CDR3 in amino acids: CASSMVGTGVYSNQPQHF. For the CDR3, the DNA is TGTGCCAGTAGTATGGTGGGGACAGGGGTGTATAGCAATCAGCCCCAGCATTTT.

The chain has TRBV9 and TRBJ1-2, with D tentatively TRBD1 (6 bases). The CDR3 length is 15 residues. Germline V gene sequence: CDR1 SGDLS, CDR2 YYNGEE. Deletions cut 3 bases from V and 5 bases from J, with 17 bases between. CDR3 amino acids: CASSDLQGLMYGYTF. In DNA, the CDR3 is TGTGCCAGCAGCGACTTACAGGGTTTGATGTATGGCTACACCTTC.

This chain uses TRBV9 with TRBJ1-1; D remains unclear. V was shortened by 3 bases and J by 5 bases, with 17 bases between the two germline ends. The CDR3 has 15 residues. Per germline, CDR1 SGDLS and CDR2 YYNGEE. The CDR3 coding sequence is TGTGCCAGCAGCGCTACCTCGGGAGTGGGAACTGAAGCTTTCTTT. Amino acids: CASSATSGVGTEAFF. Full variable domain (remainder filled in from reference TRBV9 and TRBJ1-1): DSGVTQTPKHLITATGQRVTLRCSPRSGDLSVYWYQQSLDQGLQFLIQYYNGEERAKGNILERFSAQQFPDLHSELNLSSLELGDSALYFCASSATSGVGTEAFFGQGTRLTVV.

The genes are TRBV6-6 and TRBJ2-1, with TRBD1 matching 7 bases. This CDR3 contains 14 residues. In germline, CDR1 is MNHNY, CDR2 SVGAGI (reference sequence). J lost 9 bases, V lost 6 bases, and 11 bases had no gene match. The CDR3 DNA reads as TGTGCCAGCAGGGACAGGAATCAACGCTTTGAGCAGTTCTTC. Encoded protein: CASRDRNQRFEQFF.

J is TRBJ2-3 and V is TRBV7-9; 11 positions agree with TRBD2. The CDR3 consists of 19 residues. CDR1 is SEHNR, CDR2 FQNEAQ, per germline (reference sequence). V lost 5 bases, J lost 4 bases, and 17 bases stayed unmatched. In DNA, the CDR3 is TGTGCCAGCAGCCCGCCTTTAGCGGGGGGGCCGTATTCCGCAGATACGCAGTATTTT. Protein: CASSPPLAGGPYSADTQYF. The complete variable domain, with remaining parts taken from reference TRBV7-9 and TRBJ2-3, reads DTGVSQNPRHKITKRGQNVTFRCDPISEHNRLYWYRQTLGQGPEFLTYFQNEAQLEKSRLLSDRFSAERPKGSFSTLEIQRTEQGDSAMYLCASSPPLAGGPYSADTQYFGPGTRLTVL.

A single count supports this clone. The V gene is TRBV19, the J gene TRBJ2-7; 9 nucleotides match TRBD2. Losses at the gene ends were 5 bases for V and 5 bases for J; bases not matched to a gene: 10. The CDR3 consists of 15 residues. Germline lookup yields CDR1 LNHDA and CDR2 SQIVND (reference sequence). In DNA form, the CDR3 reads TGTGCCAGTAGTGTCATTAGCGGGAGAATCGACGAGCAGTACTTC. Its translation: CASSVISGRIDEQYF.

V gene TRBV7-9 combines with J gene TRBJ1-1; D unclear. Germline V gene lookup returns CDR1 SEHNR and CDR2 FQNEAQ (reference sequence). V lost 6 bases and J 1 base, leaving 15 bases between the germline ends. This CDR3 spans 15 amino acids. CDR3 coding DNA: TGTGCCAGCAGTAGGATAAGAGGAGGGAACACTGAAGCTTTCTTT. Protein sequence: CASSRIRGGNTEAFF.

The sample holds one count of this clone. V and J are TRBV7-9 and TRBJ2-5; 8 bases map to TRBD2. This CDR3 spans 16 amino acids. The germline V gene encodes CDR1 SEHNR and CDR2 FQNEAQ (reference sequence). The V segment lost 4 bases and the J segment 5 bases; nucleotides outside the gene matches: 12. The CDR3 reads CASSSYPGGPAETQYF. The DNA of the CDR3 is TGTGCCAGCAGCTCCTACCCGGGGGGGCCGGCGGAGACCCAGTACTTC.

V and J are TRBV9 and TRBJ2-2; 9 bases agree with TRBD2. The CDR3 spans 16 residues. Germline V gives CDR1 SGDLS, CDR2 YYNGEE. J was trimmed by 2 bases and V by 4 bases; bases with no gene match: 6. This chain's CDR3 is CASSFLTSGNTGELFF. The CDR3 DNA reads TGTGCCAGCAGCTTTCTGACTAGCGGTAACACCGGGGAGCTGTTTTTT.

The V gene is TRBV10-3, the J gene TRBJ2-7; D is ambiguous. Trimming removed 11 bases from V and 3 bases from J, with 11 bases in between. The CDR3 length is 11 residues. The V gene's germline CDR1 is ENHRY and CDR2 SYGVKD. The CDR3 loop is CAASDFYEQYF. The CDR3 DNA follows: TGTGCCGCATCCGACTTCTACGAGCAGTACTTC.

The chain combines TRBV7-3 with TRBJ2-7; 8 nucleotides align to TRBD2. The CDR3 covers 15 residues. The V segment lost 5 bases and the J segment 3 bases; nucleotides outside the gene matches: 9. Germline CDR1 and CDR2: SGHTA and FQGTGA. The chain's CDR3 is CASSTLAGTVYEQYF. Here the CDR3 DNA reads TGTGCCAGCAGCACTCTAGCGGGCACCGTCTACGAGCAGTACTTC.

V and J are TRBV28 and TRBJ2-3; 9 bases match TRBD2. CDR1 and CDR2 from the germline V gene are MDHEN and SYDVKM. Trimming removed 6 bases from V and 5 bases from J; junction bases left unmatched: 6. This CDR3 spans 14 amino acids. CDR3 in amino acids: CASRRGGGVDTQYF. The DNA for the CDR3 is TGTGCCAGCAGGCGGGGGGGCGGTGTAGATACGCAGTATTTT.

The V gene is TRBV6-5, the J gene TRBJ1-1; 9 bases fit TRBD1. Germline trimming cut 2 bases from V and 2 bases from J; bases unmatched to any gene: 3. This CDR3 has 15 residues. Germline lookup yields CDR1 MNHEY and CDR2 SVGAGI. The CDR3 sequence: CASSYTGGLNTEAFF. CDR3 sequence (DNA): TGTGCCAGCAGTTACACAGGGGGCCTAAACACTGAAGCTTTCTTT.

CDR3 in amino acids: CASSAWGGAYYEQYF. Written as DNA, the CDR3 is TGTGCCAGCAGCGCCTGGGGAGGGGCATACTACGAGCAGTACTTC. The chain uses TRBV9 and TRBJ2-7; TRBD2 matches 7 bases. Germline V gene data show CDR1 as SGDLS and CDR2 as YYNGEE. The length of the CDR3 is 15 residues. V shed 3 bases, J shed 3 bases, and the junction held 9 bases outside the gene matches.

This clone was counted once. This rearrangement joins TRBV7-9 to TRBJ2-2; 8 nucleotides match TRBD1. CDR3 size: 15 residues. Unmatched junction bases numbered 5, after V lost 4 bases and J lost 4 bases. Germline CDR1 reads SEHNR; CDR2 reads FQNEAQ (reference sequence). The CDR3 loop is CASSYRTGLTGELFF. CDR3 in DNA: TGTGCCAGCAGCTATCGGACAGGGCTCACCGGGGAGCTGTTTTTT. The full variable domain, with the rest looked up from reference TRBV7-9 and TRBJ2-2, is DTGVSQNPRHKITKRGQNVTFRCDPISEHNRLYWYRQTLGQGPEFLTYFQNEAQLEKSRLLSDRFSAERPKGSFSTLEIQRTEQGDSAMYLCASSYRTGLTGELFFGEGSRLTVL.

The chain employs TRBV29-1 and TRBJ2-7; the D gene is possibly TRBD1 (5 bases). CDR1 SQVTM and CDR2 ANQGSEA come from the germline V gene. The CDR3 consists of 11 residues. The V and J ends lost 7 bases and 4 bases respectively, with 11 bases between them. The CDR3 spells CSASRGYEQYF. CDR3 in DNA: TGCAGCGCCAGTAGGGGTTACGAGCAGTACTTC.

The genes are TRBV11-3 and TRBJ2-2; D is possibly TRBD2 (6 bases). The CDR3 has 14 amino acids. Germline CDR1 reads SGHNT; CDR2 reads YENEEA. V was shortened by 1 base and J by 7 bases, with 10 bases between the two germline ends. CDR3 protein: CASSLGTTGGELFF. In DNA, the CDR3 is TGTGCCAGCAGCTTAGGGACTACGGGCGGGGAGCTGTTTTTT. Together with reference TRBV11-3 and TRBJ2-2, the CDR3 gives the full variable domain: EAGVVQSPRYKIIEKKQPVAFWCNPISGHNTLYWYLQNLGQGPELLIRYENEEAVDDSQLPKDRFSAERLKGVDSTLKIQPAELGDSAVYLCASSLGTTGGELFFGEGSRLTVL.

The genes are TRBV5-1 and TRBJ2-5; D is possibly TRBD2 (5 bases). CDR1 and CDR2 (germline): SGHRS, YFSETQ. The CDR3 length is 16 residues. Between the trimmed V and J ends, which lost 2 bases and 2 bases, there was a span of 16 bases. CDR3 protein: CASSLDRFSGQETQYF. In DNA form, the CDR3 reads TGCGCCAGCAGCTTAGATAGGTTTTCGGGACAAGAGACCCAGTACTTC.

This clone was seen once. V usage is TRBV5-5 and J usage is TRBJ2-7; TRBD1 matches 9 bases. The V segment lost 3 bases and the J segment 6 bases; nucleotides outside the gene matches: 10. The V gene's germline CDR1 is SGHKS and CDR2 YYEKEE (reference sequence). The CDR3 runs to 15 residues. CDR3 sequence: CASSYTGGANVEQYF. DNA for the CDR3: TGTGCCAGCAGCTACACAGGGGGCGCAAATGTCGAGCAGTACTTC.

CDR3 bases: TGTGCCAGCAATCCTGAGGGGGGGACCTACGAGCAGTACTTC. Protein product: CASNPEGGTYEQYF. The rearrangement links TRBV2 to TRBJ2-7; weak D call: TRBD2 (7 bases). Between the trimmed V and J ends, which lost 7 bases and 2 bases, there was a span of 15 bases. The CDR3 contains 14 residues. Germline V gene sequence: CDR1 SNHLY, CDR2 FYNNEI.

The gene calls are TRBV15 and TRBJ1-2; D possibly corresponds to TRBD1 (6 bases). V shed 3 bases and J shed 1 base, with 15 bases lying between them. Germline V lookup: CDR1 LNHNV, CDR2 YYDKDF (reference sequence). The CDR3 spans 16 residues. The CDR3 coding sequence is TGTGCCACCAGCAGTCGAACCGGGACATTTAACTATGGCTACACCTTC. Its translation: CATSSRTGTFNYGYTF. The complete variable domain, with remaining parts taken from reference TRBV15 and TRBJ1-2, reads DAMVIQNPRYQVTQFGKPVTLSCSQTLNHNVMYWYQQKSSQAPKLLFHYYDKDFNNEADTPDNFQSRRPNTSFCFLDIRSPGLGDTAMYLCATSSRTGTFNYGYTFGSGTRLTVV.

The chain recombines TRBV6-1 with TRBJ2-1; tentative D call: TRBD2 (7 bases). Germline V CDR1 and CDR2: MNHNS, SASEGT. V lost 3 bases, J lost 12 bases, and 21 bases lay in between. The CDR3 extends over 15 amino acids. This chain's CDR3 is CASSDPGAGAGLQFF. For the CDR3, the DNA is TGTGCCAGCAGTGACCCAGGGGCAGGAGCGGGATTGCAGTTCTTC.

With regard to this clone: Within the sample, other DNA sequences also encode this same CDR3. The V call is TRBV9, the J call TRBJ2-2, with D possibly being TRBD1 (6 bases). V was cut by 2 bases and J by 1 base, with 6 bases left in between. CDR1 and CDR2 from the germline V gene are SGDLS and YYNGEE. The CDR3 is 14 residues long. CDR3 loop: CASSVTGNTGELFF. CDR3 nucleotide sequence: TGTGCCAGCAGCGTGACAGGGAACACCGGGGAGCTGTTTTTT.

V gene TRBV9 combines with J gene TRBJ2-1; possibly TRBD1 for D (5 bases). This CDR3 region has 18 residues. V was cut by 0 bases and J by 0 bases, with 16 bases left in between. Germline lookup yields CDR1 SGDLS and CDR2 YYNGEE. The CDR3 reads CASSVGTGTMSSYNEQFF. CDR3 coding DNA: TGTGCCAGCAGCGTAGGAACAGGCACGATGAGCTCCTACAATGAGCAGTTCTTC.

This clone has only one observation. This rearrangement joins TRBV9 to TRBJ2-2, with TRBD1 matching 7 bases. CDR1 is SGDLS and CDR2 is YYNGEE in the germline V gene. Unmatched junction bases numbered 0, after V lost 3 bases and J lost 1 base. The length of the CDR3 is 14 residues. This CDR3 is CASSGTGNTGELFF. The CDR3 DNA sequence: TGTGCCAGCAGCGGGACAGGGAACACCGGGGAGCTGTTTTTT.

The CDR3 loop is CATSGGGYNEQFF. The CDR3 bases are TGTGCCACCAGCGGGGGGGGCTACAATGAGCAGTTCTTC. The V and J genes are TRBV15 and TRBJ2-1; 7 positions agree with TRBD2. The CDR3 has 13 amino acids. J lost 3 bases, V lost 5 bases, and 1 base had no gene match. From germline, CDR1 is LNHNV and CDR2 YYDKDF (reference sequence).